The 14 T cell receptor beta chains listed next were all sequenced from one sample in a study of early T cells in non-severe SARS-CoV-2 infection. MiXCR was run by TCRdb on the 5' RACE reads, yielding one entry per CDR3 protein. Among 30,000 or so distinct CDR3 sequences listed, 5.5% to 7% were seen once. The sample comprised whole blood. The receptors originated from an adult who was a healthcare worker with PCR-confirmed SARS-CoV-2 infection or an uninfected control (not recorded which).

V and J are TRBV5-1 and TRBJ2-7; the match to TRBD1 covers 12 bases. The CDR3 is 16 amino acids. Trimming removed 4 bases from V and 6 bases from J; junction bases left unmatched: 11. Per germline, CDR1 SGHRS and CDR2 YFSETQ. CDR3 DNA sequence: TGCGCCAGCAGCACTGCTCCGGGACAGGGGGCTGGCGAGCAGTACTTC. This gives the protein CASSTAPGQGAGEQYF.

The rearrangement links TRBV24-1 to TRBJ1-5; D is possibly TRBD1 (6 bases). The ends were cut back, 7 bases at V and 0 bases at J, with 15 bases in the middle. This CDR3 is 16 amino acids long. CDR1 is KGHDR, CDR2 SFDVKD, per germline. The CDR3 coding sequence is TGTGCCACCAGGACCATCGTACAGGGTAGCAATCAGCCCCAGCATTTT. Translation: CATRTIVQGSNQPQHF.

This clonotype was recorded at least ten times. The chain uses TRBV19 and TRBJ2-1, with 10 bases aligning to TRBD1. There are 13 residues in the CDR3. V dropped 9 bases and J dropped 5; count of bases not matched to a gene: 4. Looked up from germline, CDR1 is LNHDA and CDR2 is SQIVND (reference sequence). The CDR3 sequence is CASGTGANNEQFF. The CDR3 DNA sequence: TGTGCCAGCGGGACAGGGGCTAACAATGAGCAGTTCTTC.

This clonotype has more than one count but fewer than ten. V usage is TRBV4-1 and J usage is TRBJ2-7; D is perhaps TRBD1 (6 bases). Germline lookup yields CDR1 MGHRA and CDR2 YSYEKL. Trimming removed 5 bases at V and 3 bases at J, with 14 bases between. The CDR3 runs to 14 residues. CDR3 residues: CASSSLWDNYEQYF. Here the CDR3 DNA reads TGCGCCAGCAGCTCCTTGTGGGACAACTACGAGCAGTACTTC.

This clonotype was seen many times. The chain is built from TRBV5-4 and TRBJ2-3, with D tentatively TRBD2 (5 bases). Trimming stripped 0 bases from V and 0 bases from J, with 8 bases between. The germline V gene has CDR1 SGHNT and CDR2 YYREEE (reference sequence). The CDR3 totals 15 residues. The CDR3 protein is CASSLGSGSTDTQYF. The CDR3 region has the DNA TGTGCCAGCAGCTTGGGGAGCGGCAGCACAGATACGCAGTATTTT.

The table lists this clonotype with many counts. The rearrangement joins TRBV14 to TRBJ2-3, with D perhaps TRBD2 (6 bases). The V and J ends lost 1 base and 9 bases respectively, with 11 bases between them. The germline CDR1 and CDR2 sequences are SGHDN and FVKESK. The CDR3 runs 13 residues. The CDR3 DNA is TGTGCCAGCAGCCAAGTGGGGGGATCGACGCAGTATTTT. This encodes CASSQVGGSTQYF.

The chain couples TRBV6-6 to TRBJ1-4; 9 bases are a match to TRBD1. Germline V gene lookup returns CDR1 MNHNY and CDR2 SVGAGI (reference sequence). V trimming: 6 bases; J trimming: 8 bases; junction bases outside the gene matches: 7. The CDR3 has 14 residues. CDR3 DNA: TGTGCCAGCAGCTCCGGGACAGGGTTAGAAAAACTGTTTTTT. Protein sequence: CASSSGTGLEKLFF.

The chain combines TRBV7-3 with TRBJ2-3, with a weak D call TRBD2 (5 bases). This CDR3 contains 14 residues. The germline V and J ends were trimmed by 0 bases and 6 bases, with 10 bases remaining between them. Per the germline V gene, CDR1 is SGHTA and CDR2 is FQGTGA. CDR3 residues: CASSLTGVVDTQYF. Here the CDR3 DNA reads TGTGCCAGCAGCTTAACGGGAGTAGTGGATACGCAGTATTTT.

This clonotype was counted at least ten times. The rearrangement uses TRBV12-3 or TRBV12-4 and TRBJ1-6; D not resolved. The CDR3 runs 13 residues. V was cut by 5 bases and J by 10 bases, with 12 bases left in between. The CDR3 loop reads CASSPGLHSPLHF. The CDR3 bases are TGTGCCAGCAGTCCGGGATTACACTCACCCCTCCACTTT.

This clonotype has at least ten counts. This chain joins TRBV10-3 and TRBJ1-1, with D unresolved. Germline V gives CDR1 ENHRY, CDR2 SYGVKD. CDR3 length equals 11 residues. V was trimmed by 10 bases and J by 1 base, leaving 7 bases between them. CDR3 sequence (DNA): TGTGCCACCTCAGGGAACACTGAAGCTTTCTTT. It codes for CATSGNTEAFF.

CDR3 loop: CASSPGLWEQFF. CDR3 nucleotide sequence: TGTGCCAGCAGTCCGGGACTGTGGGAGCAGTTCTTC. J is TRBJ2-1 and V is TRBV28; D is perhaps TRBD2 (6 bases). Trimming left V 5 bases short and J 10 bases short, with 12 bases between. This CDR3 spans 12 amino acids. Germline-derived CDR1 and CDR2 are MDHEN and SYDVKM.

This clonotype appeared a few times. CDR3 bases: TGTGCCAGCAGCCTGACTAGCGGGGAGGATATAGATACGCAGTATTTT. Its protein is CASSLTSGEDIDTQYF. The chain uses TRBV7-8 and TRBJ2-3; 11 nucleotides align to TRBD2. After removal of 5 bases from V and 5 bases from J, the junction contained 9 bases not matched to a gene. Germline assignment: CDR1 SGHVS and CDR2 FQNEAQ. The CDR3 covers 16 residues.

This clonotype has ten or more counts. The J gene is TRBJ2-7, the V gene TRBV11-2; possible D gene TRBD2, 6 bases. CDR3 length equals 17 residues. V was shortened by 1 base and J by 2 bases, with 18 bases between the two germline ends. The germline V gene has CDR1 SGHAT and CDR2 FQNNGV. CDR3 coding DNA: TGTGCCAGCAGCTTAGCACCACTAGCCGCAATGCCCTACGAGCAGTACTTC. Its translation: CASSLAPLAAMPYEQYF.

This clonotype turned up a few times. The rearrangement uses TRBV6-6 and TRBJ2-5, with D possibly TRBD1 on 5 matching bases. CDR3 length: 12 residues. Looked up from germline, CDR1 is MNHNY and CDR2 is SVGAGI (reference sequence). V dropped 7 bases and J dropped 5 bases, with 11 bases sitting between them. The CDR3 nucleotides read TGTGCCAGCAAGACAGTAGGGGAGACCCAGTACTTC. It yields the protein CASKTVGETQYF.